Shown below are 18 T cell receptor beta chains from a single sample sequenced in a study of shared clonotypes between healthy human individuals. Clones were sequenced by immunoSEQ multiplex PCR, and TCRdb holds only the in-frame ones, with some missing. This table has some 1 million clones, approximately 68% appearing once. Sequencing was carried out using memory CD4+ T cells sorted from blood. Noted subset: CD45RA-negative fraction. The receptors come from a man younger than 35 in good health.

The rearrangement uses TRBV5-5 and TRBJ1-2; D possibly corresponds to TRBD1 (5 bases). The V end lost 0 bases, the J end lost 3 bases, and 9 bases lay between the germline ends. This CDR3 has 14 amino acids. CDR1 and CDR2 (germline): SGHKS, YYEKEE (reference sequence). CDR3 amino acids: CASSLEVGDYGYTF. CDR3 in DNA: TGTGCCAGCAGCTTGGAGGTGGGGGACTATGGCTACACCTTC.

Here the CDR3 reads CASSLVGYEQFF. As DNA, the CDR3 is TGTGCCAGCAGCTTAGTGGGTTATGAGCAGTTCTTC. This chain connects TRBV11-2 to TRBJ2-1; D unresolved. This CDR3 is 12 amino acids long. Between the trimmed V and J ends, which lost 1 base and 8 bases, there was a span of 6 bases. Germline values: CDR1 SGHAT, CDR2 FQNNGV.

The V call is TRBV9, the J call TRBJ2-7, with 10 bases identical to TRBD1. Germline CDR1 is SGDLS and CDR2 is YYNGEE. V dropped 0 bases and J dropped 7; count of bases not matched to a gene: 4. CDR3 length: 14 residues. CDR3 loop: CASSVGQGAGEQYF. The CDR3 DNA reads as TGTGCCAGCAGCGTAGGACAGGGGGCTGGAGAGCAGTACTTC.

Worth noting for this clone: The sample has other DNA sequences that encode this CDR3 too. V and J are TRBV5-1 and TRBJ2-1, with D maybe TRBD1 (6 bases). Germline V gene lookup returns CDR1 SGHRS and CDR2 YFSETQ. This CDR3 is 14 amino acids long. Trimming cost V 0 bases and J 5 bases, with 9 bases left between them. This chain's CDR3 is CASSLGGTNNEQFF. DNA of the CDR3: TGCGCCAGCAGCTTGGGGGGGACAAACAATGAGCAGTTCTTC.

The CDR3 region has the DNA TGCAGCGTGGGATCGGGGGTTCACACCGGGGAGCTGTTTTTT. This encodes CSVGSGVHTGELFF. This chain uses TRBV29-1 with TRBJ2-2; D might be TRBD2 (6 bases). The ends were cut back, 6 bases at V and 3 bases at J, with 14 bases in the middle. Germline CDR1 is SQVTM and CDR2 is ANQGSEA. The length of the CDR3 is 14 residues.

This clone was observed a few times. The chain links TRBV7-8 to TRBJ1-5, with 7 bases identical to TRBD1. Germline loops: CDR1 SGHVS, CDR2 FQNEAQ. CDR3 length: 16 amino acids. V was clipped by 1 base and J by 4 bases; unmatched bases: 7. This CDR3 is CASSLVGTALNQPQHF. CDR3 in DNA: TGTGCCAGCAGCTTAGTTGGGACAGCTCTTAATCAGCCCCAGCATTTT.

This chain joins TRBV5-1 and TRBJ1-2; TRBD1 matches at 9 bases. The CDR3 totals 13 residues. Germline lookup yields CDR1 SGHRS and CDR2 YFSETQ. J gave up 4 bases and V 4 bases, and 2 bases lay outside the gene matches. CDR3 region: CASSAGQGYGYTF. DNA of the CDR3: TGCGCCAGCAGCGCGGGACAGGGCTATGGCTACACCTTC.

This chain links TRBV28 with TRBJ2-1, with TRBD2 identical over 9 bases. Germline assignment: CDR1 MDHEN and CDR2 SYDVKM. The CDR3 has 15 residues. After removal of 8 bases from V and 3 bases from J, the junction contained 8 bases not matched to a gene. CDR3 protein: CASLSRAGGYNEQFF. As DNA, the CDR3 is TGTGCCAGCCTCTCCCGAGCGGGGGGCTACAATGAGCAGTTCTTC.

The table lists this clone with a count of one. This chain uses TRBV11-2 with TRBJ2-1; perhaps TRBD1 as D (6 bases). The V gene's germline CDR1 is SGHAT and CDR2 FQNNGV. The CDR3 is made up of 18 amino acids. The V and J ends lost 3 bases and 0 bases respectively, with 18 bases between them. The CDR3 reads CASSLQGKGPSSYNEQFF. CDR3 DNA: TGTGCCAGCAGCTTGCAGGGGAAGGGCCCTAGCTCCTACAATGAGCAGTTCTTC. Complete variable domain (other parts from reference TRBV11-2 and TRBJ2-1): EAGVAQSPRYKIIEKRQSVAFWCNPISGHATLYWYQQILGQGPKLLIQFQNNGVVDDSQLPKDRFSAERLKGVDSTLKIQPAKLEDSAVYLCASSLQGKGPSSYNEQFFGPGTRLTVL.

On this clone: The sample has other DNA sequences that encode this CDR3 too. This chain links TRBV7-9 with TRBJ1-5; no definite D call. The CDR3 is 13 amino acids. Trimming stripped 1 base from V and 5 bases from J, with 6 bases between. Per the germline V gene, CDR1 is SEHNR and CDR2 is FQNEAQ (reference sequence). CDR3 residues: CASSLGRDQPQHF. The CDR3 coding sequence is TGTGCCAGCAGCTTAGGTAGGGATCAGCCCCAGCATTTT.

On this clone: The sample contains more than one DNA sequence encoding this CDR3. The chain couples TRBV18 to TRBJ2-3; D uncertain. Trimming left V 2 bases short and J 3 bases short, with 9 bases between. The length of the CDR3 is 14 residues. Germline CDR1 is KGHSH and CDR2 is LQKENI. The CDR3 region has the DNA TGTGCCAGCTCACCAGCTTCAGGAACAGATACGCAGTATTTT. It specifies CASSPASGTDTQYF.

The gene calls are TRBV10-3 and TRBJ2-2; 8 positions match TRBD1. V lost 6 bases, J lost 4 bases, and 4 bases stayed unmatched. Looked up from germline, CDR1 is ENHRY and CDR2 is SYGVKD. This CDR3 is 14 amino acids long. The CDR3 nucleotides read TGTGCCATCAGGGACAGGGACCGCACCGGGGAGCTGTTTTTT. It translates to CAIRDRDRTGELFF.

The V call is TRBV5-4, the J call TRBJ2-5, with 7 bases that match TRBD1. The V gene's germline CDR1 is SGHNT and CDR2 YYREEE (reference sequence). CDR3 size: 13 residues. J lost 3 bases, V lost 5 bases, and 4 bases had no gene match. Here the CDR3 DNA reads TGTGCCAGCAGTTCCGGGACAGAAGAGACCCAGTACTTC. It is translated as CASSSGTEETQYF.

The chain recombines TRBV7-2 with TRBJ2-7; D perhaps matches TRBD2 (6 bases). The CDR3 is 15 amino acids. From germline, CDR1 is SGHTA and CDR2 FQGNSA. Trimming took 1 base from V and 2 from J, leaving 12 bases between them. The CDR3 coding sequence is TGTGCCAGCAGCTTAGATAGGACTACCACCTACGAGCAGTACTTC. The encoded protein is CASSLDRTTTYEQYF.

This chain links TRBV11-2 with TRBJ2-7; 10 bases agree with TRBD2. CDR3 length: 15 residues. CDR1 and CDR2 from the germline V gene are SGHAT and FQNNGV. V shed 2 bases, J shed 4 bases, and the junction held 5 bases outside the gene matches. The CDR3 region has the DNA TGTGCCAGCAGCTTACAAGCGGGAGGGCCATACGAGCAGTACTTC. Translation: CASSLQAGGPYEQYF.

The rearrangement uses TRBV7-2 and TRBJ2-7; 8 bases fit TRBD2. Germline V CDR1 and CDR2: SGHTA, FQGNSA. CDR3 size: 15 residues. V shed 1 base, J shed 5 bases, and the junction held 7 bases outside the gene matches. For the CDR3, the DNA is TGTGCCAGCAGCTTAGTAGAGCGGGAGCAGGACGAGCAGTACTTC. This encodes CASSLVEREQDEQYF. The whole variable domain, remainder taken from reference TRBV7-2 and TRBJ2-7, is GAGVSQSPSNKVTEKGKDVELRCDPISGHTALYWYRQSLGQGLEFLIYFQGNSAPDKSGLPSDRFSAERTGGSVSTLTIQRTQQEDSAVYLCASSLVEREQDEQYFGPGTRLTVT.

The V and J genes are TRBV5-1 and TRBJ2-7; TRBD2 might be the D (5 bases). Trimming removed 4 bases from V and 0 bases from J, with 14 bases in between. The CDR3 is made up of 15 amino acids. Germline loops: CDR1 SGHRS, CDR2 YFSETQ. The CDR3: CASSPWGESSYEQYF. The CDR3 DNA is TGCGCCAGCAGCCCCTGGGGAGAGAGCTCCTACGAGCAGTACTTC.

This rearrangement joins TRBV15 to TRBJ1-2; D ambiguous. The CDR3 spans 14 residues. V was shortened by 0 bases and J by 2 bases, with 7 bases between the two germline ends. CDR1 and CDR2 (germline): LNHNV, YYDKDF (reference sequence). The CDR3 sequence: CATSRDKGNYGYTF. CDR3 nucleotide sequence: TGTGCCACCAGCAGAGATAAGGGCAACTATGGCTACACCTTC.